This T cell receptor (beta chain) derives from a study of spatial heterogeneity in lung cancer. As for the study in general: There were, on average, more than eight raw-read appearances for each unique TCR and UMI combination.

MiXCR, applied by TCRdb to the 5' RACE reads, yields one record per CDR3 protein. The table lists about 15,000 distinct CDR3 sequences, just under 8% of them singletons. Stated time point: sample taken at primary tumor resection. Whole RNA from tumor, nontumor lung or frozen PBMC was sequenced unsorted. Patients with untreated early-stage non-small cell lung cancer, numbering some 68, were the donors. In its sample, this clonotype was seen many times. The CDR3 covers 15 residues. In germline, CDR1 is SNHLY, CDR2 FYNNEI. V was clipped by 7 bases and J by 3 bases, with 15 bases between them. The specimen comprised PBMCs, sampled at surgery. This sequence was found in a female donor with early-stage non-small cell lung cancer. The rearrangement uses TRBV2 and TRBJ2-2; TRBD1 is a possible D gene (6 bases). CDR3 residues: CASNLGQSYTGELFF. DNA of the CDR3: TGTGCCAGCAATCTTGGACAGTCCTACACCGGGGAGCTGTTTTTT.